These T cell receptor beta chains were read from a single sample in a study of cytomegalovirus exposure and HLA in healthy donors. The method was immunoSEQ multiplex PCR; TCRdb's version includes in-frame clones alone and lacks a portion of them. Counted here are about 140,000 clones, 78% occurring once; the ten biggest clones make up 2.5% to 3.5%. Sequenced material: PBMCs. These receptors all stem from a male donor in good health and CMV-seronegative. CDR3s include the opening cysteine and the closing phenylalanine or tryptophan. D genes are given only for firm matches.

v_call: TRBV6-6
d_call: TRBD1
j_call: TRBJ1-2
cdr3_aa: CASSHDRGGYTF

v_call: TRBV28
d_call: .
j_call: TRBJ2-1
cdr3_aa: CASSKADSPPYNEQFF

v_call: TRBV18
d_call: TRBD2
j_call: TRBJ2-1
cdr3_aa: CASSPFSLAGAYNEQFF

v_call: TRBV4-2
d_call: .
j_call: TRBJ2-7
cdr3_aa: CASSQGGGEEDEQYF

v_call: TRBV25-1
d_call: .
j_call: TRBJ1-2
cdr3_aa: CASSDPGGAHYGYTF

v_call: TRBV9
d_call: .
j_call: TRBJ2-1
cdr3_aa: CASSLTTVPDNEQFF

v_call: TRBV7-9
d_call: .
j_call: TRBJ1-1
cdr3_aa: CASSFEGVGTEAFF

v_call: TRBV15
d_call: TRBD2
j_call: TRBJ2-3
cdr3_aa: CATRLRGIDTQYF

v_call: TRBV19
d_call: TRBD1
j_call: TRBJ2-3
cdr3_aa: CASSADRGPSDTQYF

v_call: TRBV29-1
d_call: TRBD1
j_call: TRBJ1-2
cdr3_aa: CGGLTDRGFYGYTF

v_call: TRBV7-3
d_call: TRBD2
j_call: TRBJ2-5
cdr3_aa: CASSFPSGRFGETQYF

v_call: TRBV1
d_call: .
j_call: TRBJ2-1
cdr3_aa: CTSSPLAGGRNEQFF

v_call: TRBV30
d_call: .
j_call: TRBJ2-5
cdr3_aa: CAWSVRGYETQYF

v_call: TRBV29-1
d_call: .
j_call: TRBJ2-7
cdr3_aa: CSVQGRGLHEQYF

v_call: TRBV18
d_call: .
j_call: TRBJ2-1
cdr3_aa: CASSQRGSYNEQFF

v_call: TRBV9
d_call: .
j_call: TRBJ1-2
cdr3_aa: CASSAEGTTGLAGYGYTF

v_call: TRBV5-6
d_call: TRBD2
j_call: TRBJ2-1
cdr3_aa: CASKREGRPEQFF

v_call: TRBV7-2
d_call: .
j_call: TRBJ1-1
cdr3_aa: CASSRTWRDTEAFF

v_call: TRBV14
d_call: TRBD2
j_call: TRBJ2-3
cdr3_aa: CASSHLGLAGALSTDTQYF

v_call: TRBV11-2
d_call: .
j_call: TRBJ1-1
cdr3_aa: CASSQASRRDTEAFF

v_call: TRBV7-9
d_call: .
j_call: TRBJ2-7
cdr3_aa: CASSLGGGPYEQYF

v_call: TRBV4-1
d_call: .
j_call: TRBJ2-7
cdr3_aa: CASSQEAAGDREQYF

v_call: TRBV5-1
d_call: TRBD1
j_call: TRBJ2-1
cdr3_aa: CASSLGQGAPNEQFF

v_call: TRBV4-2
d_call: .
j_call: TRBJ1-1
cdr3_aa: CASSQAGQGSEAFF

v_call: TRBV7-2
d_call: TRBD2
j_call: TRBJ2-2
cdr3_aa: CASSLDRTSGSSGELFF

v_call: TRBV13
d_call: .
j_call: .
cdr3_aa: CASSLARGEGSYEQYF

v_call: TRBV5-6
d_call: TRBD1
j_call: TRBJ1-5
cdr3_aa: CASSTGDSGQPQHF

v_call: TRBV9
d_call: .
j_call: TRBJ1-1
cdr3_aa: CASSGSASGTLEAFF

v_call: TRBV5-1
d_call: TRBD2
j_call: TRBJ2-1
cdr3_aa: CASSMGTSGGQFF

v_call: TRBV27
d_call: .
j_call: TRBJ2-3
cdr3_aa: CASSWGLAKDTQYF

v_call: TRBV6-6
d_call: TRBD1
j_call: TRBJ2-7
cdr3_aa: CASSYLDRGFAEQYF

v_call: TRBV6-6
d_call: .
j_call: TRBJ2-5
cdr3_aa: CASSYLLGAETQYF

v_call: TRBV5-1
d_call: .
j_call: TRBJ1-2
cdr3_aa: CASSLGQGKNYGYTF

v_call: TRBV5-1
d_call: TRBD1
j_call: TRBJ1-3
cdr3_aa: CASSLDGTGADTIYF